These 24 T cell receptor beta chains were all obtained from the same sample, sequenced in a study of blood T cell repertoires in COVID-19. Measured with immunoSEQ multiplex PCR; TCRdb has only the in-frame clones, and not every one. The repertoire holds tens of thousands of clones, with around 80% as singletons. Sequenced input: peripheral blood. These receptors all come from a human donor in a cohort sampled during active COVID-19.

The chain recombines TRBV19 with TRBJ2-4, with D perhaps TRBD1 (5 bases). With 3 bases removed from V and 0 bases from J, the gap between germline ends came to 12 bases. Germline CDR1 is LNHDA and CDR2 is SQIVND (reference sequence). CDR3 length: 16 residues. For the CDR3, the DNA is TGTGCCAGTAGTATCCGACAGTTTTCAGCCAAAAACATTCAGTACTTC. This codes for CASSIRQFSAKNIQYF. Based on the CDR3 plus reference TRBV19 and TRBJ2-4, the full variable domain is DGGITQSPKYLFRKEGQNVTLSCEQNLNHDAMYWYRQDPGQGLRLIYYSQIVNDFQKGDIAEGYSVSREKKESFPLTVTSAQKNPTAFYLCASSIRQFSAKNIQYFGAGTRLSVL.

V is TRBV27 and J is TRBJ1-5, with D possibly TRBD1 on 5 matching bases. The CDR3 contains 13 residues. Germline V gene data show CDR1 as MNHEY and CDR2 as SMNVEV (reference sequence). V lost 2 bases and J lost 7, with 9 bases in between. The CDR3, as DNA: TGTGCCAGCAGTTTACAGGGTTTCCAGCCCCAGCATTTT. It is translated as CASSLQGFQPQHF.

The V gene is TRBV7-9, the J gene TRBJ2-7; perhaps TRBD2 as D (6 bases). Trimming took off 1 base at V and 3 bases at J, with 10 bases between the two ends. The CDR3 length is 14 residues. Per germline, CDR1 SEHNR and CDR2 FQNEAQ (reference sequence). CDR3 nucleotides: TGTGCCAGCAGCTTAGGCGGAGGGTACTACGAGCAGTACTTC. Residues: CASSLGGGYYEQYF.

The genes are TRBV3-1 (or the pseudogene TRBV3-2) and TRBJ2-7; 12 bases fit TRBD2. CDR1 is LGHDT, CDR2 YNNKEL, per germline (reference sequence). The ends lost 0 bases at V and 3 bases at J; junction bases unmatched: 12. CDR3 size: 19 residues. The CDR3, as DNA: TGTGCCAGCAGCCAAGATCCCCCGTGGCTAGCGGGGGGGAACTACGAGCAGTACTTC. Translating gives CASSQDPPWLAGGNYEQYF.

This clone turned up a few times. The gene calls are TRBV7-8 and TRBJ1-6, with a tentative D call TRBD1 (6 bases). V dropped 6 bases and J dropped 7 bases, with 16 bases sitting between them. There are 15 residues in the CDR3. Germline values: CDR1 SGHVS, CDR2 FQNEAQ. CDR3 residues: CASSFSRGRNSPLHF. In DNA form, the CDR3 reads TGTGCCAGCAGTTTTAGCAGGGGAAGGAATTCACCCCTCCACTTT.

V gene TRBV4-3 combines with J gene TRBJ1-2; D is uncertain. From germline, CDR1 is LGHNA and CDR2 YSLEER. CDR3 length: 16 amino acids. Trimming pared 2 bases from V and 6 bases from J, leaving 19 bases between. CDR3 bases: TGCGCCAGCAGCCAAATGTTAAACAGTAACATTCATGGCTACACCTTC. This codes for CASSQMLNSNIHGYTF.

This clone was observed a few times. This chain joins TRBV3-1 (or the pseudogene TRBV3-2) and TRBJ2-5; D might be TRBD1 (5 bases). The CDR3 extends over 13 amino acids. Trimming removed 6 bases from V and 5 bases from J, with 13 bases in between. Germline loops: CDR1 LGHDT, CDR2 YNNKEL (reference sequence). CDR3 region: CASRLRGSETQYF. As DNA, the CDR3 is TGTGCCAGCAGGCTTAGGGGTTCGGAGACCCAGTACTTC.

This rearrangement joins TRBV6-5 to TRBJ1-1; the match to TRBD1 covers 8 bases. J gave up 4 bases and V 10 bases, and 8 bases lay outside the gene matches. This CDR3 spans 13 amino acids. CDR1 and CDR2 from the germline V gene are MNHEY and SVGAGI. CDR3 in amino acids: CATTRTGSTEAFF. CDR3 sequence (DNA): TGTGCCACCACGCGGACAGGGAGCACTGAAGCTTTCTTT.

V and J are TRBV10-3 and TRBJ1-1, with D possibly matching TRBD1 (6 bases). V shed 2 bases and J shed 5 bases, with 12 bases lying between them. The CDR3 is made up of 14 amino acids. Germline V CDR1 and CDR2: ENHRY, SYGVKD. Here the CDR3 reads CAISEHRDETEAFF. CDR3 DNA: TGTGCCATCAGTGAGCACAGGGACGAAACTGAAGCTTTCTTT.

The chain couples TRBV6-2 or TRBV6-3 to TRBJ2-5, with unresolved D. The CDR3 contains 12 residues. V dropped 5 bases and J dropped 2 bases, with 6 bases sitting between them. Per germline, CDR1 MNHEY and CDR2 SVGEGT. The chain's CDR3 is CASSKRQETQYF. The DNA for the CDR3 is TGTGCCAGCAGTAAGAGGCAAGAGACCCAGTACTTC.

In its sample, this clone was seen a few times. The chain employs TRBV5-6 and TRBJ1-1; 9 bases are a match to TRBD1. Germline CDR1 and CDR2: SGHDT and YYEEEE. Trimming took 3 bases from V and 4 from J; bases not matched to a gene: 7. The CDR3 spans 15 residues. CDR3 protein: CASSYLQGAGTEAFF. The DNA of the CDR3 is TGTGCCAGCAGCTACCTACAGGGGGCGGGCACTGAAGCTTTCTTT.

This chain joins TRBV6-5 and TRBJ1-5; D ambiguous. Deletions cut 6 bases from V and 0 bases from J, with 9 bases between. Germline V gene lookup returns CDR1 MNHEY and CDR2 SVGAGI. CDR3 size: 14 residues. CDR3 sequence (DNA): TGTGCCAGCAGCACAGCTTATAGCAATCAGCCCCAGCATTTT. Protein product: CASSTAYSNQPQHF.

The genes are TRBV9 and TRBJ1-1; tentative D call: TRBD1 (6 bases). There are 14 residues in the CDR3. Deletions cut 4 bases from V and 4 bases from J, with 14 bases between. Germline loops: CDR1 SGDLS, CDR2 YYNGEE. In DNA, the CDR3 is TGTGCCAGCAGCCCGAGAGGGGGGGGCACTGAAGCTTTCTTT. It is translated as CASSPRGGGTEAFF.

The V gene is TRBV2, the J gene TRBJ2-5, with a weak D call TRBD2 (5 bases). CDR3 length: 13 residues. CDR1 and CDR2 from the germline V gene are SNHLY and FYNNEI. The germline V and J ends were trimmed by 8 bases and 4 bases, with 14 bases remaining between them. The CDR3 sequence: CASGGPDGETQYF. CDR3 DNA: TGTGCCAGCGGAGGTCCTGACGGAGAGACCCAGTACTTC.

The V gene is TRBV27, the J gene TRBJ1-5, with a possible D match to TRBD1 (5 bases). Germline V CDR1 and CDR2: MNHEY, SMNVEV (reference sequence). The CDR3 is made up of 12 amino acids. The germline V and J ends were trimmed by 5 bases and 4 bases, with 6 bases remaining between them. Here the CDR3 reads CASSKGNQPQHF. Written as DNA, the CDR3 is TGTGCCAGCAGTAAGGGGAATCAGCCCCAGCATTTT.

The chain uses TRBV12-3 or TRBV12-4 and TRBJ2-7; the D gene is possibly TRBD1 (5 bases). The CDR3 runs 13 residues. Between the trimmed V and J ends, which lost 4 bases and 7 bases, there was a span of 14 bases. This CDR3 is CASSYDSSIEQYF. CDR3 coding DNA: TGTGCCAGCAGTTATGACAGTTCAATTGAGCAGTACTTC.

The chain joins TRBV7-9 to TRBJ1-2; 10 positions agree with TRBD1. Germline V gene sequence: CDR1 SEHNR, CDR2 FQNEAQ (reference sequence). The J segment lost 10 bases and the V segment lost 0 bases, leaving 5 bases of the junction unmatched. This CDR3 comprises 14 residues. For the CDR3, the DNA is TGTGCCAGCAGCTTAGCCGGGACAGGGGTTGACTACACCTTC. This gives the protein CASSLAGTGVDYTF.

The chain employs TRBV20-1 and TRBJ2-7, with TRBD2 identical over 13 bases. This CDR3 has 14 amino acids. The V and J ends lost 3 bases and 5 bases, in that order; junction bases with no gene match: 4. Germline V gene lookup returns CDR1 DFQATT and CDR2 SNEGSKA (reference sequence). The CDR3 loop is CSASRLAGGNEQYF. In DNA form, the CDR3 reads TGCAGTGCTAGTCGACTAGCGGGGGGCAACGAGCAGTACTTC.

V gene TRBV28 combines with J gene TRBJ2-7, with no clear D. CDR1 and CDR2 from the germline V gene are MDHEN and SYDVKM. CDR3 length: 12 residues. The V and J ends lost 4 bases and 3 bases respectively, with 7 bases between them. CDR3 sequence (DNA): TGTGCCAGCAGTTCTACCTTCTACGAGCAGTACTTC. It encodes CASSSTFYEQYF.

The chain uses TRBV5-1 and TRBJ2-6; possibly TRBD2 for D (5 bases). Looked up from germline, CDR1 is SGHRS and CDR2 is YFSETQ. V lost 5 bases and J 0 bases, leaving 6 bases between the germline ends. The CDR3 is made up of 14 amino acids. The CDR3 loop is CASREASGANVLTF. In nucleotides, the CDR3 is TGCGCCAGCAGGGAGGCCTCTGGGGCCAACGTCCTGACTTTC.

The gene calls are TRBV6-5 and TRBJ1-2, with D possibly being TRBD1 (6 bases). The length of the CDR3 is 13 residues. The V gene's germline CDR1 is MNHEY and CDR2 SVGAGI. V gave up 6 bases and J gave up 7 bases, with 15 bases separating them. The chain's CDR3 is CASRWGQLAGYTF. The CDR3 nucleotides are TGTGCCAGCAGGTGGGGACAACTGGCTGGCTACACCTTC.

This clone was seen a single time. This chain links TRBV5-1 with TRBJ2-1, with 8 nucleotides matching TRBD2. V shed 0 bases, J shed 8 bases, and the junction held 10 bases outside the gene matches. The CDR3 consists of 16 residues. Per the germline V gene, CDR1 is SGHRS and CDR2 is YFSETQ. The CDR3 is CASSLARGGGTDEQFF. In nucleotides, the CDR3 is TGCGCCAGCAGCTTGGCCAGGGGCGGGGGGACGGATGAGCAGTTCTTC.

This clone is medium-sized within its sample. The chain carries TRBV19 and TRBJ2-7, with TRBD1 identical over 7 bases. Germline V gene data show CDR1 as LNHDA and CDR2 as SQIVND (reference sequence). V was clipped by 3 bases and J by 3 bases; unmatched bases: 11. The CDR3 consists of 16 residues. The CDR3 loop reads CASSILSQGPVYEQYF. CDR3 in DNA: TGTGCCAGTAGTATTCTGTCACAGGGGCCTGTCTACGAGCAGTACTTC.

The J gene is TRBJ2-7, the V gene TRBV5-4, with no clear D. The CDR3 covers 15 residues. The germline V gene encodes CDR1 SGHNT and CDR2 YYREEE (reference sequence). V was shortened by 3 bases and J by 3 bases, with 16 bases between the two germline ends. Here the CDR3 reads CASSSNTLSDYEQYF. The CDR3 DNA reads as TGTGCCAGCAGCTCGAACACCTTATCAGACTACGAGCAGTACTTC. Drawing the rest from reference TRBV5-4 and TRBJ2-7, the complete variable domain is ETGVTQSPTHLIKTRGQQVTLRCSSQSGHNTVSWYQQALGQGPQFIFQYYREEENGRGNFPPRFSGLQFPNYSSELNVNALELDDSALYLCASSSNTLSDYEQYFGPGTRLTVT.